This T cell receptor (beta chain) was documented in a study of T cells in Graves' hyperthyroidism and ophthalmopathy. J lost 1 base, V lost 6 bases, and 6 bases had no gene match. Germline V lookup: CDR1 KGHDR, CDR2 SFDVKD. The CDR3 consists of 15 residues. Among ophthalmopathy patients, the Clinical Activity Score reached at least 3, the NOSPECS grade reached at least 4, and duration remained under 3 months. TCR beta CDR3 regions were amplified from RNA. HTBI primers were employed in a first-round RT-PCR of the TCR CDR3. Each CDR3 protein is one row after TCRdb ran MiXCR on the multiplex PCR reads. Of 250,000 or so distinct CDR3 sequences in the sample, 16% were seen once.

This clonotype was obtained from a woman between 18 and 30 years old with Graves' ophthalmopathy. Source material: blood. The rearrangement links TRBV24-1 to TRBJ2-5; 8 positions match TRBD1. CDR3 in DNA: TGTGCCACCAGTCACCCAGGGGGCAGCCAAGAGACCCAGTACTTC. Translated, it gives CATSHPGGSQETQYF.